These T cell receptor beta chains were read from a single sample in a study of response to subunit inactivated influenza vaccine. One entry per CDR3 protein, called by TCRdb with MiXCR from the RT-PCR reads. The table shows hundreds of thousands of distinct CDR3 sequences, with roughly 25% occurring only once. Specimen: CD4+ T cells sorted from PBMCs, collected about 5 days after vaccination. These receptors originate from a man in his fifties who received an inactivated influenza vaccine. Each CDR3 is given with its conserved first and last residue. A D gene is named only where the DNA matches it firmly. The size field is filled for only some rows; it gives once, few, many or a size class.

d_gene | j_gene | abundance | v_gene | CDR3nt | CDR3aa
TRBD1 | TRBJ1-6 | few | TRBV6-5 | TGTGCCAGCAGTTACGGAGAGGGACAGGATTTTTCACCCCTCCACTTT | CASSYGEGQDFSPLHF
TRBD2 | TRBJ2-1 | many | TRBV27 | TGTGCCAGCAGTTTTCCGGGACTAGCTGTTAATGAGCAGTTCTTC | CASSFPGLAVNEQFF
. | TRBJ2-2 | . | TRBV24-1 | TGTGCCACCAGTGATTTGAAGTCGGCCACCGGGGAGCTGTTTTTT | CATSDLKSATGELFF
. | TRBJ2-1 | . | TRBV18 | TGTGCCAGCTCACCAACAGACTACAATGAGCAGTTCTTC | CASSPTDYNEQFF
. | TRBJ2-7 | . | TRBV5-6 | TGTGCCAGCAGCGTGGACAACGAGCAGTACTTC | CASSVDNEQYF
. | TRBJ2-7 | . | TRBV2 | TGTGCCAGCACCGCGGGATTAGGCCTCTCCTACGAGCAGTACTTC | CASTAGLGLSYEQYF
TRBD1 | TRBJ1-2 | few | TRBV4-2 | TGTGCCAGCAGCCAAGAACAAACAGGGGTGGGCTATGGCTACACCTTC | CASSQEQTGVGYGYTF
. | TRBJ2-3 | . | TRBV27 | TGTGCCAGCAGTGACCCGGGGACAGATACGCAGTATTTT | CASSDPGTDTQYF
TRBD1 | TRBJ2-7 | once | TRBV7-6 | TGTGCCAGCAGCTTGAGGGGGCTCCCCTCCTACGAGCAGTACTTC | CASSLRGLPSYEQYF
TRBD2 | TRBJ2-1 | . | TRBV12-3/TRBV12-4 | TGTGCCAGCAGTCCGCCCGTCGGGGGCGGGGGGGCGAGGAATGAGCAGTTCTTC | CASSPPVGGGGARNEQFF
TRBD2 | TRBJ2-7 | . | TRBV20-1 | TGCAGTGGCCGACTAGCGGGAGGGACCTACGAGCAGTACTTC | CSGRLAGGTYEQYF
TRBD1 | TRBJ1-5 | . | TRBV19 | TGTGCCAGTAGTACCGGACAGGGGGGCGGTCAGCCCCAGCATTTT | CASSTGQGGGQPQHF
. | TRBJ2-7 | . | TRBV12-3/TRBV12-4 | TGTGCCAGCAGTCCCCCGGGACACCCATACGAGCAGTACTTC | CASSPPGHPYEQYF
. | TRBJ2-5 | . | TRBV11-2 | TGTGCCAGCAGCTTAGATCGAGAGGCCCAGTACTTC | CASSLDREAQYF
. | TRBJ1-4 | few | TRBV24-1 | TGTGCCACCAGTGACCCACAAGAAAAACTGTTTTTT | CATSDPQEKLFF
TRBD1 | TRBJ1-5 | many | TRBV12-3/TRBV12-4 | TGTGCCAGCAGTTCTACAGGGGGCGGTCAGCCCCAGCATTTT | CASSSTGGGQPQHF
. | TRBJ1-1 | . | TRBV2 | TGTGCCAGCCACGGACACCTTAACACTGAAGCTTTCTTT | CASHGHLNTEAFF
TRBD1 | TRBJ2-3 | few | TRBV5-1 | TGCGCCAGCAGCTTGGCCGCGGGACAGGGGATAGATACGCAGTATTTT | CASSLAAGQGIDTQYF
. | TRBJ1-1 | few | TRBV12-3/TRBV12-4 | TGTGCCAGCAAGTGGCAGGCCCTAACTGAAGCTTTCTTT | CASKWQALTEAFF
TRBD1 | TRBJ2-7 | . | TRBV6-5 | TGTGCCACCTACGACAGGGGCAACGAGCAGTACTTC | CATYDRGNEQYF
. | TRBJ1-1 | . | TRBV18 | TGTGCCAGCTCACCACAAGAGTTCATGAACACTGAAGCTTTCTTT | CASSPQEFMNTEAFF
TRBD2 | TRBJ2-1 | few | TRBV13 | TGTGCCAGCAGCACGCGGGGACTAGCGGGATACAATGAGCAGTTCTTC | CASSTRGLAGYNEQFF
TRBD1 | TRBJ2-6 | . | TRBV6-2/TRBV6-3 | TGTGCCAGTCGTGGGGGACAGGGAAAATACTCTGGGGCCAACGTCCTGACTTTC | CASRGGQGKYSGANVLTF
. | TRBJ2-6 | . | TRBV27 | TGTGCCAGCAGTCCCCGGGGCAGGCCGACCAGCTCTGGGGCCAACGTCCTGACTTTC | CASSPRGRPTSSGANVLTF
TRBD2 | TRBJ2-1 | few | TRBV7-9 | TGTGCCAGCAGCTTCACTAGCGGGGGAATGAATGAGCAGTTCTTC | CASSFTSGGMNEQFF
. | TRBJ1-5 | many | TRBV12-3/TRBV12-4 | TGTGCCAGCAGTTTAGGGCTTAGCAATCAGCCCCAGCATTTT | CASSLGLSNQPQHF
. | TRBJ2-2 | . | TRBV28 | TGTGCCACCACCGGGACGGCGAACACCGGGGAGCTGTTTTTT | CATTGTANTGELFF
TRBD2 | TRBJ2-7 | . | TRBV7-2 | TGTGCCAGCAGCTTAGAGGCTAGCGGGGGCCCCTACGAGCAGTACTTC | CASSLEASGGPYEQYF
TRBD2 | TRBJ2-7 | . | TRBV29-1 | TGCAGCGTTGAACTACTAGCGGGAGTTATGAACGAGCAGTACTTC | CSVELLAGVMNEQYF
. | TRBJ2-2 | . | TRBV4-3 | TGCGCCAGCAGCCAAGCAGCCCGCAGCTCGAACACCGGGGAGCTGTTTTTT | CASSQAARSSNTGELFF
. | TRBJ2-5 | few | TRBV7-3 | TGTGCCAGCAGCCGTGAACGGCTAGAGACCCAGTACTTC | CASSRERLETQYF
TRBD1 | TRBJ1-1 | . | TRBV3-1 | TGTGCCAGCAGCCAGGGGACAGCCCGGGTCTTT | CASSQGTARVF
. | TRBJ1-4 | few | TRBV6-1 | TGTGCCAGCAGTGAAGTGGGCAGAGAAAATGAAAAACTGTTTTTT | CASSEVGRENEKLFF
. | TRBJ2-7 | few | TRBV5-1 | TGCGCCAGCAGCCCCGGCCCGGGCAGCTCCTACGAGCAGTACTTC | CASSPGPGSSYEQYF
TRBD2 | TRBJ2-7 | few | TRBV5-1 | TGCGCCAGCAGCTTGGGGAGCGGGGGACAATCCTACGAGCAGTACTTC | CASSLGSGGQSYEQYF
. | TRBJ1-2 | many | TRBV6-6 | TGTGCCAGCAGCAGAAGTAACTATGGCTACACCTTC | CASSRSNYGYTF